Listed below are T cell receptor beta chains from one sample, sequenced in a study of cytomegalovirus exposure and HLA in healthy donors. The table came from immunoSEQ multiplex PCR; TCRdb's copy has only in-frame clones and leaves some out. The data show roughly 130,000 clones, with around 78% seen just once and over 1.5% held by the top ten. Source material: PBMCs. The receptors here all came from a woman between 50 and 59 years old in good health and CMV-seronegative. Each CDR3 is given with its conserved first and last residue. Fields, in order: D gene, V gene, clone size, J gene, CDR3 protein, CDR3 DNA. D genes are given only for firm matches. The size entry is marked missing in some rows and otherwise reads once, few, many or a size class.

D: -; V: TRBV18; size: -; J: TRBJ1-2; CDR3: CASSPGNSGNYGYTF; DNA: TGTGCCAGCTCACCGGGGAATTCAGGGAACTATGGCTACACCTTC
D: TRBD1; V: TRBV4-2; size: few; J: TRBJ1-3; CDR3: CASSHDTDRENTIYF; DNA: TGTGCCAGCAGCCACGATACTGACAGGGAGAACACCATATATTTT
D: -; V: TRBV6-5; size: -; J: TRBJ1-2; CDR3: CASTGWWGYGYPF; DNA: TGTGCCAGCACCGGGTGGTGGGGCTATGGCTACCCCTTC
D: -; V: TRBV6-1; size: few; J: TRBJ1-5; CDR3: CASIRGFNQPQHF; DNA: TGTGCCAGCATACGGGGTTTCAATCAGCCCCAGCATTTT
D: -; V: TRBV7-9; size: -; J: TRBJ1-1; CDR3: CASSSHGFAEAFF; DNA: TGTGCCAGCAGCTCCCACGGGTTTGCTGAAGCTTTCTTT
D: TRBD1; V: TRBV7-2; size: -; J: TRBJ1-5; CDR3: CASSSTGTSNQPQHF; DNA: TGTGCCAGCAGCTCGACAGGGACTAGCAATCAGCCCCAGCATTTT
D: -; V: TRBV5-1; size: few; J: TRBJ1-4; CDR3: CASGREGDEKLFF; DNA: TGCGCCAGCGGCAGGGAGGGAGACGAAAAACTGTTTTTT
D: TRBD2; V: TRBV7-2; size: once; J: TRBJ2-3; CDR3: CASSSARLAGTDTQYF; DNA: TGTGCCAGCAGCTCGGCCCGACTAGCGGGCACAGATACGCAGTATTTT
D: -; V: TRBV29-1; size: -; J: TRBJ2-7; CDR3: CSVCPPAAGADCYEQYF; DNA: TGCAGCGTCTGTCCACCAGCGGCGGGGGCGGACTGCTACGAGCAGTACTTC
D: -; V: TRBV28; size: once; J: TRBJ2-7; CDR3: CASSFGTTGTYEQYF; DNA: TGTGCCAGCAGTTTTGGGACTACAGGGACCTACGAGCAGTACTTC
D: TRBD2; V: TRBV19; size: -; J: TRBJ2-3; CDR3: CASMAGLAGRTDTQYF; DNA: TGTGCCAGTATGGCGGGACTAGCGGGCCGCACAGATACGCAGTATTTT
D: -; V: TRBV28; size: -; J: TRBJ2-7; CDR3: CASSTPGQSPYEQYF; DNA: TGTGCCAGCAGTACTCCGGGACAATCTCCCTACGAGCAGTACTTC
D: -; V: TRBV7-8; size: -; J: TRBJ1-4; CDR3: CASSQLYYEATNEKLFF; DNA: TGTGCCAGCAGCCAACTCTACTATGAAGCAACTAATGAAAAACTGTTTTTT
D: TRBD1; V: TRBV27; size: -; J: TRBJ2-7; CDR3: CASSFRDRGSEQYF; DNA: TGTGCCAGCAGTTTCCGAGACAGGGGAAGTGAGCAGTACTTC
D: -; V: TRBV6-1; size: -; J: TRBJ1-5; CDR3: CASGIMVGGNQPQHF; DNA: TGTGCCAGCGGGATAATGGTAGGCGGGAATCAGCCCCAGCATTTT
D: -; V: TRBV7-6; size: -; J: TRBJ2-6; CDR3: CASSSRTQGSGANVLTF; DNA: TGTGCCAGCAGCTCCCGAACTCAGGGAAGTGGGGCCAACGTCCTGACTTTC
D: -; V: TRBV2; size: -; J: TRBJ2-5; CDR3: CASSVERGETQYF; DNA: TGTGCCAGCAGCGTTGAAAGAGGAGAGACCCAGTACTTC
D: TRBD2; V: TRBV13; size: -; J: TRBJ2-1; CDR3: CASSPPGGRAGNEQFF; DNA: TGTGCCAGCAGCCCCCCTGGCGGGAGGGCGGGGAATGAGCAGTTCTTC